A single sample is the source of the 10 T cell receptor beta chains below, sequenced in a study of OX40 agonist ivuxolimab in advanced cancers. The method behind the library was the immunoSEQ multiplex PCR assay. TCRdb obtained this table from immuneACCESS and retained in-frame rearrangements with V and J assigned. These tables miss some clones; where compared with another copy, unresolved V genes account for less than half of the shortfall, and the remainder is unexplained. This sample has roughly 70,000 clones in its table, and 89% of those were observed once. The ten largest clones capture approximately 4% of the sample. Sequencing used CD4+ or CD8+ T cells sorted from blood, obtained in a trial of the OX40 agonist ivuxolimab. The receptor set was obtained from an adult with an advanced solid tumor such as melanoma, head and neck, liver or kidney cancer.

V gene TRBV5-1 combines with J gene TRBJ2-2; the D is unclear. The CDR3 sequence is 12 residues long. CDR1 and CDR2 from the germline V gene are SGHRS and YFSETQ. V lost 6 bases to trimming and J lost 1 base, with 4 bases between them. This chain's CDR3 is CASKVNTGELFF. CDR3 DNA: TGCGCCAGCAAGGTGAACACCGGGGAGCTGTTTTTT.

The rearrangement joins TRBV7-2 to TRBJ2-7, with 8 bases that match TRBD1. The CDR3 is 15 residues long. From germline, CDR1 is SGHTA and CDR2 FQGNSA. Trimming at V came to 5 bases and at J to 6 bases, leaving 12 bases not matched to a gene. CDR3 protein: CASSSSLTGASEQYF. The CDR3 DNA follows: TGTGCCAGCAGCAGCTCCTTGACAGGGGCCTCCGAGCAGTACTTC.

This chain joins TRBV25-1 and TRBJ1-2; D is unresolved. Germline CDR1 is MGHDK and CDR2 is SYGVNS. Trimming took 2 bases from V and 2 from J, leaving 6 bases between them. The CDR3 runs 13 residues. The CDR3 here is CASSEGGNYGYTF. DNA for the CDR3: TGTGCCAGCAGTGAAGGTGGGAACTATGGCTACACCTTC.

V gene TRBV11-3 combines with J gene TRBJ2-4; D call uncertain. The CDR3 sequence is 14 residues long. Germline V gene sequence: CDR1 SGHNT, CDR2 YENEEA. With 0 bases removed from V and 8 bases from J, the gap between germline ends came to 11 bases. The CDR3 DNA is TGTGCCAGCAGCTTAGAACAACAGTCGGACATTCAGTACTTC. Its protein product is CASSLEQQSDIQYF.

V is TRBV7-9 and J is TRBJ2-3; TRBD2 matches at 13 bases. The CDR3 is 15 residues long. From germline, CDR1 is SEHNR and CDR2 FQNEAQ (reference sequence). V dropped 3 bases and J dropped 9; count of bases not matched to a gene: 6. The CDR3 coding sequence is TGTGCCAGCAGCTTGGAGGGACTAGCGGGAATAACGCAGTATTTT. Translating gives CASSLEGLAGITQYF.

This rearrangement joins TRBV5-4 to TRBJ2-6, with D hard to call. This CDR3 is built from 15 residues. The germline V gene has CDR1 SGHNT and CDR2 YYREEE (reference sequence). V lost 0 bases and J lost 0, with 4 bases in between. The DNA for the CDR3 is TGTGCCAGCAGCTTGGGGGTCTCTGGGGCCAACGTCCTGACTTTC. Its protein product is CASSLGVSGANVLTF.

This clone was detected only once. The chain is built from TRBV27 and TRBJ2-7; 9 bases agree with TRBD1. This CDR3 has 15 residues. J lost 0 bases, V lost 4 bases, and 4 bases had no gene match. From germline, CDR1 is MNHEY and CDR2 SMNVEV (reference sequence). CDR3 loop: CASSYRTGVSYEQYF. For the CDR3, the DNA is TGTGCCAGCAGTTACCGGACAGGGGTCTCCTACGAGCAGTACTTC.

This chain uses TRBV5-1 with TRBJ2-3; D is unresolved. From germline, CDR1 is SGHRS and CDR2 YFSETQ. This CDR3 contains 12 residues. The germline V and J ends were trimmed by 4 bases and 0 bases, with 3 bases remaining between them. CDR3 in amino acids: CASSRSTDTQYF. CDR3 nucleotides: TGCGCCAGCAGCCGGAGCACAGATACGCAGTATTTT.

The V call is TRBV4-1, the J call TRBJ2-7; D is unresolved. Deletions cut 2 bases from V and 0 bases from J, with 11 bases between. The CDR3 covers 15 residues. Germline loops: CDR1 MGHRA, CDR2 YSYEKL. CDR3 residues: CASSQHRPSSYEQYF. The CDR3 coding sequence is TGCGCCAGCAGCCAACATAGACCGAGCTCCTACGAGCAGTACTTC.

The chain has TRBV27 and TRBJ2-1; no firm D call. Germline V gives CDR1 MNHEY, CDR2 SMNVEV (reference sequence). CDR3 size: 14 residues. Between the trimmed V and J ends, which lost 0 bases and 5 bases, there was a span of 8 bases. CDR3 residues: CASSLSMHNNEQFF. The CDR3 DNA is TGTGCCAGCAGTTTATCGATGCACAACAATGAGCAGTTCTTC.